The 16 T cell receptor beta chains reported below all come from one sample, sequenced in a study of blood T cell repertoires in COVID-19. The protocol was immunoSEQ multiplex PCR, while the TCRdb copy is restricted to in-frame clones and leaves out a portion. The sample consists of 200,000 to 250,000 clones, 80% to 90% of them appearing once. The sample consisted of PBMCs or T cells enriched from blood (not recorded which). The receptor source for this set is a woman aged 50 to 60 who had been exposed to COVID-19.

The rearrangement joins TRBV6-2 or TRBV6-3 to TRBJ1-4; no reliable D call. The V gene lost 4 bases and the J gene lost 5 bases, with 11 bases spanning the gap. The germline gives CDR1 MNHEY, CDR2 SVGEGT. The CDR3 consists of 14 residues. The DNA of the CDR3 is TGTGCCAGCAGTTCAGGAGGCGGGAATGAAAAACTGTTTTTT. Encoded protein: CASSSGGGNEKLFF.

This clone was seen only a few times. The gene calls are TRBV7-9 and TRBJ2-7, with D perhaps matching TRBD1 (6 bases). The V gene lost 11 bases and the J gene lost 0 bases, with 14 bases spanning the gap. The CDR3 runs 13 residues. The V gene's germline CDR1 is SEHNR and CDR2 FQNEAQ (reference sequence). The CDR3 DNA reads TGTGCCGTGAGGGGGTCCAGCTCCTACGAGCAGTACTTC. Protein sequence: CAVRGSSSYEQYF. Together with reference TRBV7-9 and TRBJ2-7, the CDR3 gives the full variable domain: DTGVSQNPRHKITKRGQNVTFRCDPISEHNRLYWYRQTLGQGPEFLTYFQNEAQLEKSRLLSDRFSAERPKGSFSTLEIQRTEQGDSAMYLCAVRGSSSYEQYFGPGTRLTVT.

The chain has TRBV7-8 and TRBJ1-6; D possibly corresponds to TRBD1 (6 bases). The ends were cut back, 4 bases at V and 10 bases at J, with 17 bases in the middle. This CDR3 has 15 amino acids. CDR1 SGHVS and CDR2 FQNEAQ come from the germline V gene. For the CDR3, the DNA is TGTGCCAGCAGCTCCCCCGGGACATTAACCTCACCCCTCCACTTT. Protein sequence: CASSSPGTLTSPLHF. Complete variable domain (other parts from reference TRBV7-8 and TRBJ1-6): GAGVSQSPRYKVAKRGQDVALRCDPISGHVSLFWYQQALGQGPEFLTYFQNEAQLDKSGLPSDRFFAERPEGSVSTLKIQRTQQEDSAVYLCASSSPGTLTSPLHFGNGTRLTVT.

V is TRBV7-3 and J is TRBJ2-1, with 7 bases matching TRBD1. The CDR3 consists of 15 residues. Looked up from germline, CDR1 is SGHTA and CDR2 is FQGTGA. Unmatched junction bases numbered 4, after V lost 3 bases and J lost 2 bases. CDR3 sequence reads: CASSLRQGAYNEQFF. The CDR3 region has the DNA TGTGCCAGCAGCTTGCGTCAGGGGGCCTACAATGAGCAGTTCTTC.

V usage is TRBV5-1 and J usage is TRBJ1-1; TRBD1 aligns across 8 bases. The CDR3 is 16 amino acids. Germline CDR1 SGHRS, CDR2 YFSETQ. V trimming: 3 bases; J trimming: 1 base; junction bases outside the gene matches: 8. The DNA of the CDR3 is TGCGCCAGCAGCTGGAAATTACAGGGGGAGAACACTGAAGCTTTCTTT. Protein product: CASSWKLQGENTEAFF.

Concerning this clone itself: Germline is not matched at one junction end, which may reflect a read error. The chain is built from TRBV6-1 and TRBJ2-7, with D tentatively TRBD1 (6 bases). The CDR3 is 14 amino acids. CDR1 is MNHNS and CDR2 is SASEGT in the germline V gene. This chain's CDR3 is CASTEQTGPYEQYF. CDR3 sequence (DNA): TGTGCCAGCACTGAACAAACAGGGCCCTACGAGCAGTACTTC.

The CDR3 coding sequence is TGCGCCAGCAGCTACCGGGACAGAACCTACGAGCAGTACTTC. Its protein is CASSYRDRTYEQYF. The chain carries TRBV5-1 and TRBJ2-7; 7 nucleotides line up with TRBD1. CDR1 SGHRS and CDR2 YFSETQ come from the germline V gene. The CDR3 loop spans 14 amino acids. V lost 3 bases to trimming and J lost 2 bases; unmatched junction nucleotides: 5.

The V and J genes are TRBV28 and TRBJ1-1; the D gene is possibly TRBD1 (6 bases). The CDR3 has 14 amino acids. CDR1 and CDR2 (germline): MDHEN, SYDVKM. V dropped 7 bases and J dropped 6 bases, with 18 bases sitting between them. CDR3 sequence: CASTTSTDSAEAFF. CDR3 DNA: TGTGCCAGCACCACCTCTACGGACAGCGCTGAAGCTTTCTTT.

The chain's CDR3 is CAISESRGSNQPQHF. CDR3 coding DNA: TGTGCCATCAGTGAGTCTCGGGGTAGCAATCAGCCCCAGCATTTT. This rearrangement joins TRBV10-3 to TRBJ1-5, with no clear D. Trimming pared 0 bases from V and 0 bases from J, leaving 6 bases between. The CDR3 totals 15 residues. Germline V lookup: CDR1 ENHRY, CDR2 SYGVKD.

The chain couples TRBV2 to TRBJ2-7, with D possibly matching TRBD1 (6 bases). This CDR3 is 13 amino acids long. With 6 bases removed from V and 2 bases from J, the gap between germline ends came to 11 bases. Per the germline V gene, CDR1 is SNHLY and CDR2 is FYNNEI. Here the CDR3 DNA reads TGTGCCAGCAGGCTGGGGGCACCCTACGAGCAGTACTTC. Its protein is CASRLGAPYEQYF. Full variable domain (outside the CDR3, taken from reference TRBV2 and TRBJ2-7): EPEVTQTPSHQVTQMGQEVILRCVPISNHLYFYWYRQILGQKVEFLVSFYNNEISEKSEIFDDQFSVERPDGSNFTLKIRSTKLEDSAMYFCASRLGAPYEQYFGPGTRLTVT.

This clone came up once. V is TRBV6-5 and J is TRBJ2-7; 9 bases align to TRBD1. Looked up from germline, CDR1 is MNHEY and CDR2 is SVGAGI. This CDR3 region has 15 residues. The V and J ends lost 6 bases and 4 bases, in that order; junction bases with no gene match: 10. The CDR3 DNA is TGTGCCAGCAGCAGGACCGGGACAGGGAATTACGAGCAGTACTTC. Protein product: CASSRTGTGNYEQYF.

The chain combines TRBV7-2 with TRBJ2-2; D possibly corresponds to TRBD1 (6 bases). CDR3 length: 15 residues. Trimming removed 4 bases from V and 3 bases from J, with 12 bases in between. In germline, CDR1 is SGHTA, CDR2 FQGNSA. Here the CDR3 DNA reads TGTGCCAGCAGCTCTTTTGGGGGCGACACCGGGGAGCTGTTTTTT. Its protein product is CASSSFGGDTGELFF.

In regard to this clone: Mismatch with germline at one junction end may stem from a read error. V and J are TRBV13 and TRBJ1-4, with a possible D match to TRBD1 (5 bases). In germline, CDR1 is PRHDT, CDR2 FYEKMQ (reference sequence). The CDR3 is made up of 13 amino acids. The CDR3 loop is CASSVGANEKLFF. CDR3 DNA: TGTGCCAGCAGCGTAGGGGCAAATGAAAAACTGTTTTTT. The full variable domain, in which reference TRBV13 and TRBJ1-4 provide the parts outside the CDR3, is AAGVIQSPRHLIKEKRETATLKCYPIPRHDTVYWYQQGPGQDPQFLISFYEKMQSDKGSIPDRFSAQQFSDYHSELNMSSLELGDSALYFCASSVGANEKLFFGSGTQLSVL.

This sequence joins TRBV18 and TRBJ1-4, with D tentatively TRBD1 (5 bases). V dropped 8 bases and J dropped 4 bases, with 17 bases sitting between them. The CDR3 length is 15 residues. Germline V gene sequence: CDR1 KGHSH, CDR2 LQKENI. CDR3 bases: TGTGCCAGCACCGGACAAGAGCGATTTAATGAAAAACTGTTTTTT. Translated, it gives CASTGQERFNEKLFF.

The gene calls are TRBV19 and TRBJ1-2, with 8 bases lining up with TRBD1. Germline CDR1 LNHDA, CDR2 SQIVND (reference sequence). There are 16 residues in the CDR3. Germline trimming cut 3 bases from V and 5 bases from J; bases unmatched to any gene: 11. The CDR3 region has the DNA TGTGCCAGTAGTATGGGACAGGCCCACACAATGTATGGCTACACCTTC. It codes for CASSMGQAHTMYGYTF.

The V call is TRBV28, the J call TRBJ1-2, with D perhaps TRBD1 (6 bases). There are 14 residues in the CDR3. The V end was cut by 3 bases, the J end by 4 bases, with 12 bases between. Germline CDR1 is MDHEN and CDR2 is SYDVKM. CDR3 nucleotide sequence: TGTGCCAGCAGTTTTGGCGACAGGACCTATGGCTACACCTTC. It codes for CASSFGDRTYGYTF.